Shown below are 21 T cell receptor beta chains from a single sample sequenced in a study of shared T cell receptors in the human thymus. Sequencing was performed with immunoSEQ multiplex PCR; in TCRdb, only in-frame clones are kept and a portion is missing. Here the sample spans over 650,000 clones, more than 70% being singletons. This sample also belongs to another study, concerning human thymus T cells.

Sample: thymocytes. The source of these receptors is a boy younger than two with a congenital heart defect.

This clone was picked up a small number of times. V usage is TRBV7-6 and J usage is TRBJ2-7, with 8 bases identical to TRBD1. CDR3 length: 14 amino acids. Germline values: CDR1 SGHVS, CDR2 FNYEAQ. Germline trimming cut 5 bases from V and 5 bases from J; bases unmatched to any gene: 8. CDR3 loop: CASSPADRDHEQYF. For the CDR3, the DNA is TGTGCCAGCAGCCCTGCGGACAGGGATCACGAGCAGTACTTC.

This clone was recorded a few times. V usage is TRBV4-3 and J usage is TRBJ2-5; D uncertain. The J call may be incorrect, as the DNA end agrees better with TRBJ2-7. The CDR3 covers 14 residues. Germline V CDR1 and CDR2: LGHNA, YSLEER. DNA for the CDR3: TGCGCCAGCAGCCAAGTCGCAGGTAGTCACGAGCAGTACTTC. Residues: CASSQVAGSHEQYF.

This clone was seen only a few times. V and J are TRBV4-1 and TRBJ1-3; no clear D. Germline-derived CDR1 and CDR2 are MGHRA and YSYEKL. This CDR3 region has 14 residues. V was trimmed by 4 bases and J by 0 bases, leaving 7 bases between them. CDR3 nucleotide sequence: TGCGCCAGCAGCCTACGGTCCTCTGGAAACACCATATATTTT. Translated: CASSLRSSGNTIYF.

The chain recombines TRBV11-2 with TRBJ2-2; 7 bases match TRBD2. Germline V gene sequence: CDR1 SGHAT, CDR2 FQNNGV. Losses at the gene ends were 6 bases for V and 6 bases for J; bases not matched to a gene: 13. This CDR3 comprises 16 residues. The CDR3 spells CASRNTSARPSGELFF. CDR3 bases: TGTGCCAGCAGGAATACTAGCGCCCGTCCGTCCGGGGAGCTGTTTTTT.

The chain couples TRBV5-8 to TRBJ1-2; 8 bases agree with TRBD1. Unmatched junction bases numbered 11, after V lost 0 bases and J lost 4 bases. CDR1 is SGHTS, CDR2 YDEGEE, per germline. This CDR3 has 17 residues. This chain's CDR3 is CASSLALPAGGIYGYTF. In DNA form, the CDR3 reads TGTGCCAGCAGCTTGGCCCTTCCCGCAGGGGGCATCTATGGCTACACCTTC. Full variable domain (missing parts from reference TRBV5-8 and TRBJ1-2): EAGVTQSPTHLIKTRGQQATLRCSPISGHTSVYWYQQALGLGLQFLLWYDEGEERNRGNFPPRFSGRQFPNYSSELNVNALELEDSALYLCASSLALPAGGIYGYTFGSGTRLTVV.

CDR3 in amino acids: CASSSLGAGGRLRVETQYF. CDR3 coding DNA: TGTGCCAGCAGTTCTCTAGGAGCGGGGGGGCGACTAAGAGTCGAGACGCAGTATTTT. The chain employs TRBV28 and TRBJ2-3, with 10 bases that match TRBD2. The J segment lost 9 bases and the V segment lost 4 bases, leaving 22 bases of the junction unmatched. CDR1 MDHEN and CDR2 SYDVKM come from the germline V gene. The CDR3 is 19 amino acids.

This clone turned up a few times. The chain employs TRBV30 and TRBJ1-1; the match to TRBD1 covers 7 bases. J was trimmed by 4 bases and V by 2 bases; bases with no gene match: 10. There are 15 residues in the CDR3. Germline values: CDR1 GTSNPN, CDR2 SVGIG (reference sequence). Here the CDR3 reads CAWSRRGRFSTEAFF. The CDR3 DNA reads TGTGCCTGGAGTCGGAGGGGGCGATTCAGCACTGAAGCTTTCTTT.

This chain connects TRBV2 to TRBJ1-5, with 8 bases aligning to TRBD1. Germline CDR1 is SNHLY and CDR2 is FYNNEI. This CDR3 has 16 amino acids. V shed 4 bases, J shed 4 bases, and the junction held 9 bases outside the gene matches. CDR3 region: CASSGLTGGLNQPQHF. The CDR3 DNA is TGTGCCAGCAGTGGGTTAACAGGGGGTTTAAATCAGCCCCAGCATTTT.

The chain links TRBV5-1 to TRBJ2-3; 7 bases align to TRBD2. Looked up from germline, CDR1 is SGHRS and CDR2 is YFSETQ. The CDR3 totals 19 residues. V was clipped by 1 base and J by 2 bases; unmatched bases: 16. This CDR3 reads CASSLRGLGSNTHTDTQYF. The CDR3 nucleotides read TGCGCCAGCAGCTTGAGAGGACTAGGCTCCAATACGCACACAGATACGCAGTATTTT.

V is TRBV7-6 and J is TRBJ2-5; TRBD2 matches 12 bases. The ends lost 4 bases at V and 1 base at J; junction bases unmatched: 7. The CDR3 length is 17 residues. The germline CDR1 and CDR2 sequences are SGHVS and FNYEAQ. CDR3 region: CASSSQLAGGFQETQYF. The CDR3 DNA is TGTGCCAGCAGCTCACAACTAGCGGGAGGTTTCCAAGAGACCCAGTACTTC.

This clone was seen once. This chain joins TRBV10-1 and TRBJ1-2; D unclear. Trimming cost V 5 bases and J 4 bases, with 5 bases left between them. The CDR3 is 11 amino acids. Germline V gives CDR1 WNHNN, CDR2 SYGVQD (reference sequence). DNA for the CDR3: TGCGCCAGCAGTACACCCTATGGCTACACCTTC. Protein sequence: CASSTPYGYTF.

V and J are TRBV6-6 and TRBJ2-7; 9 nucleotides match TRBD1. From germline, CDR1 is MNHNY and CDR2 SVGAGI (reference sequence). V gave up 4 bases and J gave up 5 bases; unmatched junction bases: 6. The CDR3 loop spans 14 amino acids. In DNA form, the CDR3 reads TGTGCCAGCAGTTCCCAACAGGGGGCCAACGAGCAGTACTTC. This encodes CASSSQQGANEQYF.

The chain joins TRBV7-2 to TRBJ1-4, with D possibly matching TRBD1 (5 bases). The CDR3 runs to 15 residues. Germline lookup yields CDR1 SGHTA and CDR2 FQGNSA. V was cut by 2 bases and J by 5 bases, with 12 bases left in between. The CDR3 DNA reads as TGTGCCAGCAGCTTAAGAGGAGGGGAAAATGAAAAACTGTTTTTT. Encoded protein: CASSLRGGENEKLFF.

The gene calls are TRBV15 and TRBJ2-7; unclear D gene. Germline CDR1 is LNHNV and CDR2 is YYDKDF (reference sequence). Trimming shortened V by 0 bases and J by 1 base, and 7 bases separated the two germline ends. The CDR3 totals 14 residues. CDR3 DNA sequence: TGTGCCACCAGCAGAGAGTACAGTTCCTACGAGCAGTACTTC. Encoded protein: CATSREYSSYEQYF.

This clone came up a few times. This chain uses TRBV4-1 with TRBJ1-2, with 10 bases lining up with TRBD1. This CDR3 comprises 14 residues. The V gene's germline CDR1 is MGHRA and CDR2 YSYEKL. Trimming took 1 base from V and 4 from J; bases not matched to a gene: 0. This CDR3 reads CASSQGQGAYGYTF. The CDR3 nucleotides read TGCGCCAGCAGCCAAGGACAGGGGGCCTATGGCTACACCTTC.

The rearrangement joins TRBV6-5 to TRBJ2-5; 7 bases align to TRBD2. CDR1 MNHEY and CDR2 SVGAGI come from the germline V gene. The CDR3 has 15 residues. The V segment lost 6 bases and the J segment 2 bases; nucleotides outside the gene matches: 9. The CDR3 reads CASRRLAERQETQYF. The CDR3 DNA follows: TGTGCCAGCAGACGTCTAGCGGAACGACAAGAGACCCAGTACTTC.

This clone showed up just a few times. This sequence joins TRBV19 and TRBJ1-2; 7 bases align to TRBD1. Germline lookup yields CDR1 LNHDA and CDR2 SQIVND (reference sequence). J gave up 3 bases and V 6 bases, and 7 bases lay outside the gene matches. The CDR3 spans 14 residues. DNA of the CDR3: TGTGCCAGTAGCAGAGAGGGGACAGACTATGGCTACACCTTC. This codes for CASSREGTDYGYTF.

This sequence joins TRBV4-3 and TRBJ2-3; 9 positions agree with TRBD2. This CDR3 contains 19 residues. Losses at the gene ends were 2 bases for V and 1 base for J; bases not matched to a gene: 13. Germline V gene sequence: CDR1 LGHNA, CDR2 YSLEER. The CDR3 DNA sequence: TGCGCCAGCAGCCAAACTAGCGGGCCGGCTGAGGACGGCACAGATACGCAGTATTTT. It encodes CASSQTSGPAEDGTDTQYF.

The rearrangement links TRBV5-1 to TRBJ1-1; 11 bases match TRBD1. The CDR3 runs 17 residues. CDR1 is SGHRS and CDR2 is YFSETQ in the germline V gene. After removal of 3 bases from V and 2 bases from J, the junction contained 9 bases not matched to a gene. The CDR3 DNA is TGCGCCAGCAGCTCTTCCGGGACAGGGGGTACTAACACTGAAGCTTTCTTT. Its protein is CASSSSGTGGTNTEAFF.

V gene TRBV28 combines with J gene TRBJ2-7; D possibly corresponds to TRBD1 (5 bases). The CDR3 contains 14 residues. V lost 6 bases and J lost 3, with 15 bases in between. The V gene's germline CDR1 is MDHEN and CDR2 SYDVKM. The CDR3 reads CASSTTLGLYEQYF. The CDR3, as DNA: TGTGCCAGCAGCACGACCCTGGGGCTCTACGAGCAGTACTTC.

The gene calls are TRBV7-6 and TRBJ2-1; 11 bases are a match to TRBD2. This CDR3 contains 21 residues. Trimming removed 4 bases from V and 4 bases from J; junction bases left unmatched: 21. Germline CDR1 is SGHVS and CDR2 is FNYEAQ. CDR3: CASSSRDRISGSGRGYNEQFF. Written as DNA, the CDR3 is TGTGCCAGCAGCTCCCGAGACAGGATCTCCGGTAGCGGGAGGGGGTACAATGAGCAGTTCTTC.